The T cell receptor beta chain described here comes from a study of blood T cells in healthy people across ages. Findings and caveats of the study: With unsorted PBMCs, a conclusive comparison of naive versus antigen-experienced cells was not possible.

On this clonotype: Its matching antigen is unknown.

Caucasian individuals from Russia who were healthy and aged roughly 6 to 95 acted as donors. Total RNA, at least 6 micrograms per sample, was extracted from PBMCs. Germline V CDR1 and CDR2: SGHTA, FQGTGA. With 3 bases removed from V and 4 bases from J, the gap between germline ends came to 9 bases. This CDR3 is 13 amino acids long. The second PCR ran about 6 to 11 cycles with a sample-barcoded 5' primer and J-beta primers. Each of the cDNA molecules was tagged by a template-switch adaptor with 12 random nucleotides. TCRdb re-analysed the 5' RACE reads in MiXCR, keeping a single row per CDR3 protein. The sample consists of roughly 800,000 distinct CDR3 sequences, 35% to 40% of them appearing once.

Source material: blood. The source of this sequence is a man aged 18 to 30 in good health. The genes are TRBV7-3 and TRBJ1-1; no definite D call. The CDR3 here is CASSFGPGTEAFF. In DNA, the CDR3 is TGTGCCAGCAGCTTCGGCCCTGGCACTGAAGCTTTCTTT.